This is a list of T cell receptor beta chains from one sample in a study of technical replicates of blood from a few donors. Profiling relied on immunoSEQ multiplex PCR, and the TCRdb table lists in-frame clones only, not all of them. There are 80,000 or so clones in the sample; 85% to 95% occur only once, and approximately 0.4% lies in the top ten. Material for sequencing was T cells isolated from PBMCs. These receptors were taken from a human donor in good health. Both conserved end residues are part of each CDR3. Fields, in order: V gene, J gene, D gene, clone size, CDR3 DNA, CDR3 protein. A D gene is named only where the DNA matches it firmly. Expanded clones are given a class, and other clones once, few, many or no size at all.

TRBV9,TRBJ1-2,TRBD1,NA,TGTGCCAGCAGCCCCGGGACAGGGGGCCCGAACACCTTC,CASSPGTGGPNTF
TRBV7-8,TRBJ1-4,NA,once,TGTGCCAGCAGCTTAGAAGGTGTCGGGAGGGGATCTGAAAAACTGTTTTTT,CASSLEGVGRGSEKLFF
TRBV4-1,TRBJ1-5,NA,NA,TGCGCCAGCAGCCAAGTAGGGGCAGGTCAGCCCCAGCATTTT,CASSQVGAGQPQHF
TRBV6-5,TRBJ2-7,NA,NA,TGTGCCAGCAGACCGGGACTTGGAAACTACGAGCAGTACTTC,CASRPGLGNYEQYF
TRBV13,TRBJ1-2,NA,NA,TGTGCCAGCAGCCCCTGGACAGAGAACTATGGCTACACCTTC,CASSPWTENYGYTF
TRBV7-9,TRBJ1-1,NA,NA,TGTGCCAGCAGCTCTACAGGGAACACTGAAGCTTTCTTT,CASSSTGNTEAFF
TRBV4-3,TRBJ2-3,NA,NA,TGCGCCAGCAGCCAAGAGACAGGTGGAGGAGCAGATACGCAGTATTTT,CASSQETGGGADTQYF
TRBV4-1,TRBJ1-3,NA,NA,TGCGCCAGCAGCCCAGTAGCAGGGACAGGAAACACCATATATTTT,CASSPVAGTGNTIYF
TRBV4-1,TRBJ2-7,TRBD2,NA,TGCGCCTCCGGGACTAGTAAAAGCGAGCAGTACTTC,CASGTSKSEQYF
TRBV2,TRBJ1-5,TRBD1,once,TGTGCCAGCAGTAAAGGGACAGGGATGGGTCAGCCCCAGCATTTT,CASSKGTGMGQPQHF
TRBV11-2,TRBJ2-1,NA,NA,TGTGCCAGCAGCTTAGTGACAAGCTCCTACAATGAGCAGTTCTTC,CASSLVTSSYNEQFF
TRBV6-5,TRBJ1-2,NA,NA,TGTGCCAGCAGTTACTCGCTACGGAGTAACTATGGCTACACCTTC,CASSYSLRSNYGYTF
TRBV2,TRBJ2-1,NA,NA,TGTGCCAGCAGTTACTACAATGAGCAGTTCTTC,CASSYYNEQFF
TRBV9,TRBJ2-1,NA,NA,TGTGCCAGCAGCTTCCCCGGGGTAGAGCAGTTCTTC,CASSFPGVEQFF
TRBV27,TRBJ2-7,TRBD2,NA,TGTGCCAGCAGTCCTAGCGGGAGCCTCTCCTACGAGCAGTACTTC,CASSPSGSLSYEQYF
TRBV19,TRBJ2-7,TRBD2,NA,TGTGCCAGTAGTGACTCTCTAGCGGGAATCCACGAGCAGTACTTC,CASSDSLAGIHEQYF
TRBV5-4,TRBJ1-4,NA,NA,TGTGCCAGCAGCTTATCCAAAGGGGCAACTAATGAAAAACTGTTTTTT,CASSLSKGATNEKLFF
TRBV30,TRBJ1-6,TRBD1,once,TGTGCCTGGAGTTGGGACAGGTATTCACCCCTCCACTTT,CAWSWDRYSPLHF
TRBV28,TRBJ2-5,NA,NA,TGTGCCAGCAGTAGCGGACCGGCGGATCCTCTACAAGAGACCCAGTACTTC,CASSSGPADPLQETQYF
TRBV5-4,TRBJ2-7,NA,NA,TGTGCCAGCAGCTTGGACGGGGAAGGTGTTAATATCTACGAGCAGTACTTC,CASSLDGEGVNIYEQYF
TRBV5-1,TRBJ1-3,NA,NA,TGCGCCAGCAGCTTGGATATTTCCTACTCGGGTAACACCATATATTTT,CASSLDISYSGNTIYF
TRBV28,TRBJ2-1,TRBD2,NA,TGTGCCAGACCTGAGCTAGCGGGAGGGCCGGGTGTCTTC,CARPELAGGPGVF
TRBV18,TRBJ2-2,TRBD2,NA,TGTGCCAGCTCACAACGACTAGCGGGAGGCACCGGGGAGCTGTTTTTT,CASSQRLAGGTGELFF
TRBV5-8,TRBJ1-5,TRBD1,NA,TGTGCCAGCAGCGTTATCAGGGGGAACCAGCCCCAGCATTTT,CASSVIRGNQPQHF
TRBV9,TRBJ1-1,NA,NA,TGTGCCAGCAGCGTAGACCCTAGCAGGCTGAACACTGAAGCTTTCTTT,CASSVDPSRLNTEAFF
TRBV6-5,TRBJ1-1,TRBD1,NA,TGTGCCAGCAGCAGGGGGGTTCGAAACACTGAAGCTTTCTTT,CASSRGVRNTEAFF
TRBV5-1,TRBJ2-1,TRBD1,once,TGCGCCAGCAGCTTGGGACAGGGGGCTGACAATGAGCAGTTCTTC,CASSLGQGADNEQFF
TRBV13,TRBJ1-4,NA,NA,TGTGCCAGCAGCTTAAGGAGGGGTGATGAAAAACTGTTTTTT,CASSLRRGDEKLFF
TRBV7-3,TRBJ2-2,NA,NA,TGTGCCAGCAGCCCTCACACCGGGGAGCTGTTTTTT,CASSPHTGELFF
TRBV5-4,TRBJ2-2,NA,NA,TGTGCCAGCAGCTTGAGGGGAAGGAACACCGGGGAGCTGTTTTTT,CASSLRGRNTGELFF
TRBV10-3,TRBJ1-2,NA,NA,TGTGCCATCAGCGAGGGCACTAACTATGGCTACACCTTC,CAISEGTNYGYTF
TRBV6-5,TRBJ1-4,NA,NA,TGTGCCAGCAGTGAACGGGACAACGAAAAACTGTTTTTT,CASSERDNEKLFF
TRBV7-9,TRBJ2-1,NA,NA,TGTGCCAGCAGCCGATACCGGGACACCAACCCCAATGAGCAGTTCTTC,CASSRYRDTNPNEQFF
TRBV5-8,TRBJ2-1,TRBD1,NA,TGTGCCAGCAGCCCCGGGACAGGGAGTAATGAGCAGTTCTTC,CASSPGTGSNEQFF
TRBV27,TRBJ2-2,NA,NA,TGTGCCAGCAGTTTGGGGCGGGATCTAAAACATGGCGGGGAGCTGTTTTTT,CASSLGRDLKHGGELFF
TRBV7-9,TRBJ1-3,TRBD1,NA,TGTGCCAGCAGGATAATGACAGGGGGTTACACCATATATTTT,CASRIMTGGYTIYF
TRBV7-2,TRBJ2-3,NA,NA,TGTGCCAGCGGACTACCCTTCCCCTACACAGATACGCAGTATTTT,CASGLPFPYTDTQYF
TRBV5-1,TRBJ2-3,TRBD2,NA,TGCGCCAGCAGCCTACGACTAGCGAGCACAGATACGCAGTATTTT,CASSLRLASTDTQYF
TRBV30,TRBJ2-1,TRBD2,NA,TGTGCCGGTTGGACCGTGGGGCGGGAGGTCCTCTTC,CAGWTVGREVLF
TRBV27,TRBJ1-4,TRBD1,NA,TGTGCCAGCAGTTATTTAGGGAACAGGGGAGGTGAAAAACTGTTTTTT,CASSYLGNRGGEKLFF
TRBV19,TRBJ2-2,TRBD1,NA,TGTGCCAGTAGTAAAGGCAGGGGGCTCACCGGGGAGCTGTTTTTT,CASSKGRGLTGELFF
TRBV18,TRBJ2-1,TRBD2,once,TGTGCCAGCTCACCACCAACTAGCGGGAGGGCCGAGCAGTTCTTC,CASSPPTSGRAEQFF
TRBV7-3,TRBJ1-3,TRBD1,NA,TGTGCCAGCAGCGTGGGACAGGGAAACACCATATATTTT,CASSVGQGNTIYF
TRBV27,TRBJ2-5,NA,NA,TGTGCCAGCAGTTTATTCGGCAGGGGAGAGACCCAGTACTTC,CASSLFGRGETQYF
TRBV4-1,TRBJ2-3,TRBD2,NA,TGCGCCAGCAGCCGACTAGCGGGAGGTGTGGATACGCAGTATTTT,CASSRLAGGVDTQYF
TRBV11-2,TRBJ2-7,NA,NA,TGTGCCAGCGGACACAGTTTCTACGAGCAGTACTTC,CASGHSFYEQYF
TRBV19,TRBJ1-2,NA,NA,TGTGCCAGTAACAAGCTCGGAGTTACGGGCTACACCTTC,CASNKLGVTGYTF